Listed here is a single TCR beta chain. No antigen is known for it. Within one base of it there is no much larger clone, and no base qualities were kept. The CDR1 and CDR2 encoded by the germline V gene (reference sequence) are DFQATT and SNEGSKA. Its CDR3 holds 14 amino acids, cysteine through phenylalanine. Here the CDR3 DNA is all that survives: 42 bases in frame from base 1. Trimming takes 6 bases from V and 8 bases from J, and the germline ends sit 22 bases apart. In the prospective study, participants were about 18 to 95 years old, resided in under 30 geographic areas of the United States, and were enrolled through a virtual design. In the prospective study, participants were assigned to cohorts based on the clinical history participants reported in a screening survey and a study questionnaire. In the prospective study, whole blood, serum and a nasopharyngeal or oropharyngeal swab were collected from each participant by mobile phlebotomists. Prospective study participants could optionally give additional blood draws and questionnaires over a 2-month period. Before DNA extraction, blood samples from the prospective study were shipped at room temperature or frozen.

TCRbeta CDR3 regions were amplified from genomic DNA using the immunoSEQ Assay, a bias-controlled multiplex PCR. Processing in the source paper ran as follows. Nucleated cell counts per sample were estimated from amplification of reference gene primers within the assay. To quantify the absolute abundance of each unique TCRbeta CDR3 rearrangement, sequence reads were collapsed and filtered. For each sample, productive Simpson clonality was calculated as the square root of Simpson's diversity index over productive rearrangements. This immuneACCESS table, as held by TCRdb, lists in-frame sequences with V and J called but not all clones. Of the missing ones, under half trace to an unresolved V gene in checked studies; the others have no known cause. V, J and clone size reflect that table, while D and trimming were determined from the DNA. Present in this sample are approximately 200,000 clones, more than 75% of which were seen just once. In total, the top ten clones hold about 7% of the sample.

This entry comes from a study of blood T cell repertoires in COVID-19 (dated by TCRdb to 2018 to 2021). Notes on the research overall: Collaborator samples came from the United States, Italy and Spain and covered acute and convalescent phases of COVID-19. The prospective study material was composed of cDNA or gDNA derived from T cells, B-cell-depleted T cells, or PBMCs. The samples were drawn from the first 160 participants of the ongoing ImmuneRACE study and from 1,200 or so subjects provided by 6 global collaborators. Where available, HLA class I and class II types were obtained from metadata supplied by the sample provider rather than from assay-based typing. The repertoires were released in a freely available public database intended as a resource for research on the immune response to SARS-CoV-2. The sample metadata nearly always contained a de-identified subject ID, COVID-19 status, age in years and sex. The dataset comprised deeply sampled blood TCRbeta repertoires from subjects exposed to, actively infected with, or recovered from COVID-19. General conclusions and limits of the study: The quantity of clinical and demographic metadata differed by source and by participant and was supplied without curation.

The specimen was PBMCs or T cells enriched from blood (not recorded which). This TCR was recovered from a woman between 35 and 50 years old with acute COVID-19. The receptor chain draws on TRBV20-1 and TRBJ2-5, with the D gene call left open. The CDR3 protein: CSASPTGNQGTQYF. The sequenced DNA is TGCAGTGCGAGTCCGACGGGTAACCAAGGCACCCAGTACTTC.